Each of the 18 T cell receptor beta chains below was sequenced from the same sample in a study of blood T cell repertoires in COVID-19. Profiled with immunoSEQ multiplex PCR; TCRdb holds only in-frame clones, not every one. The table includes a few hundred thousand clones, approximately 85% detected once. Specimen: peripheral blood. The receptors were gathered from a woman aged 45-65 years with acute or convalescent COVID-19.

This chain connects TRBV15 to TRBJ2-7; a weak D match, TRBD1 (5 bases). CDR1 and CDR2 from the germline V gene are LNHNV and YYDKDF (reference sequence). Deletions cut 0 bases from V and 0 bases from J, with 9 bases between. The CDR3 is 15 residues long. The chain's CDR3 is CATSRDYDSSYEQYF. CDR3 bases: TGTGCCACCAGCAGAGATTATGACAGCTCCTACGAGCAGTACTTC.

The chain couples TRBV28 to TRBJ2-7; D call uncertain. This CDR3 is built from 12 residues. Germline values: CDR1 MDHEN, CDR2 SYDVKM. Trimming pared 6 bases from V and 1 base from J, leaving 7 bases between. The CDR3 DNA reads as TGTGCCAGCAGCGAGAGTTCCTACGAGCAGTACTTC. It is translated as CASSESSYEQYF.

This clone was recorded once. The chain joins TRBV7-3 to TRBJ2-1, with TRBD2 as a possible D gene (7 bases). Germline assignment: CDR1 SGHTA and CDR2 FQGTGA. V was trimmed by 2 bases and J by 5 bases, leaving 13 bases between them. There are 15 residues in the CDR3. The CDR3 loop is CASSLGGAANNEQFF. The CDR3 region has the DNA TGTGCCAGCAGCTTAGGGGGGGCTGCAAACAATGAGCAGTTCTTC.

The chain is built from TRBV6-2 or TRBV6-3 and TRBJ1-1; the match to TRBD1 covers 9 bases. In germline, CDR1 is MNHEY, CDR2 SVGEGT. After removal of 0 bases from V and 4 bases from J, the junction contained 6 bases not matched to a gene. There are 16 residues in the CDR3. Here the CDR3 DNA reads TGTGCCAGCAGTTACTCCGTTACAGGGGGCGGCACTGAAGCTTTCTTT. Encoded protein: CASSYSVTGGGTEAFF.

The chain employs TRBV9 and TRBJ2-7, with TRBD2 matching 10 bases. The V gene end was trimmed by 6 bases and the J gene end by 4 bases; junction bases not matched to a gene: 7. The length of the CDR3 is 14 residues. The V gene's germline CDR1 is SGDLS and CDR2 YYNGEE. The CDR3 sequence: CASNPSGSSYEQYF. CDR3 sequence (DNA): TGTGCCAGCAACCCTAGCGGGAGTAGTTACGAGCAGTACTTC.

The CDR3 bases are TGTGCCAGCACCCCAAGCGGGAGGGCTCGAGAGACCCAGTACTTC. As protein: CASTPSGRARETQYF. V and J are TRBV5-6 and TRBJ2-5; TRBD2 matches 10 bases. This CDR3 spans 15 amino acids. Losses at the gene ends were 6 bases for V and 4 bases for J; bases not matched to a gene: 9. The germline gives CDR1 SGHDT, CDR2 YYEEEE.

The rearrangement links TRBV28 to TRBJ2-7, with a weak D call TRBD2 (6 bases). This CDR3 spans 13 amino acids. The V end lost 8 bases, the J end lost 4 bases, and 15 bases lay between the germline ends. CDR1 is MDHEN, CDR2 SYDVKM, per germline. In DNA form, the CDR3 reads TGTGCCAGCCGAGGCGGGGTAAGGTACGAGCAGTACTTC. Translating gives CASRGGVRYEQYF.

The chain combines TRBV28 with TRBJ2-1, with no clear D. Between the trimmed V and J ends, which lost 3 bases and 0 bases, there was a span of 6 bases. There are 14 residues in the CDR3. Germline assignment: CDR1 MDHEN and CDR2 SYDVKM. The CDR3 DNA follows: TGTGCCAGCAGTTTCCACAGCTCCTACAATGAGCAGTTCTTC. Translation: CASSFHSSYNEQFF.

The chain joins TRBV7-2 to TRBJ1-3, with D perhaps matching TRBD1 (5 bases). This CDR3 has 15 residues. V was trimmed by 2 bases and J by 4 bases, leaving 12 bases between them. The V gene's germline CDR1 is SGHTA and CDR2 FQGNSA. CDR3 sequence reads: CASSLWGVGGNTIYF. The CDR3 coding sequence is TGTGCCAGCAGCTTATGGGGGGTCGGGGGAAACACCATATATTTT. Complete variable domain (other parts from reference TRBV7-2 and TRBJ1-3): GAGVSQSPSNKVTEKGKDVELRCDPISGHTALYWYRQSLGQGLEFLIYFQGNSAPDKSGLPSDRFSAERTGGSVSTLTIQRTQQEDSAVYLCASSLWGVGGNTIYFGEGSWLTVV.

This clone was found once. The CDR3 reads CAISESEGAGSPLHF. CDR3 coding DNA: TGTGCCATCAGTGAGTCGGAGGGGGCAGGTTCACCCCTCCACTTT. The V gene is TRBV10-3, the J gene TRBJ1-6; 7 bases match TRBD1. This CDR3 has 15 amino acids. J gave up 9 bases and V 0 bases, and 5 bases lay outside the gene matches. CDR1 is ENHRY, CDR2 SYGVKD, per germline.

This chain links TRBV18 with TRBJ1-1, with D tentatively TRBD1 (6 bases). The V and J ends lost 4 bases and 1 base respectively, with 22 bases between them. The CDR3 is made up of 18 amino acids. CDR1 is KGHSH, CDR2 LQKENI, per germline. Here the CDR3 reads CASSLYKTGTLKNTEAFF. CDR3 DNA sequence: TGTGCCAGCTCACTATATAAAACCGGGACACTGAAGAACACTGAAGCTTTCTTT. The full variable domain, completed using reference TRBV18 and TRBJ1-1, is NAGVMQNPRHLVRRRGQEARLRCSPMKGHSHVYWYRQLPEEGLKFMVYLQKENIIDESGMPKERFSAEFPKEGPSILRIQQVVRGDSAAYFCASSLYKTGTLKNTEAFFGQGTRLTVV.

The chain uses TRBV5-1 and TRBJ2-1, with D possibly being TRBD1 (6 bases). Germline CDR1 SGHRS, CDR2 YFSETQ. V lost 6 bases to trimming and J lost 8 bases, with 15 bases between them. The CDR3 extends over 13 amino acids. The CDR3 region is CASTIQGWDEQFF. CDR3 nucleotide sequence: TGCGCCAGCACCATACAGGGTTGGGATGAGCAGTTCTTC.

The chain recombines TRBV7-3 with TRBJ2-1, with 7 bases that match TRBD2. The CDR3 consists of 14 residues. J gave up 3 bases and V 5 bases, and 4 bases lay outside the gene matches. Germline V lookup: CDR1 SGHTA, CDR2 FQGTGA. The CDR3 is CASSKGGSYNEQFF. The CDR3 bases are TGTGCCAGCAGCAAGGGCGGGAGCTACAATGAGCAGTTCTTC. Combining the CDR3 with reference TRBV7-3 and TRBJ2-1 gives the whole variable domain GAGVSQTPSNKVTEKGKYVELRCDPISGHTALYWYRQSLGQGPEFLIYFQGTGAADDSGLPNDRFFAVRPEGSVSTLKIQRTERGDSAVYLCASSKGGSYNEQFFGPGTRLTVL.

This chain links TRBV9 with TRBJ2-1; 13 bases are shared with TRBD2. The CDR3 runs to 15 residues. J was trimmed by 15 bases and V by 3 bases; bases with no gene match: 12. Germline assignment: CDR1 SGDLS and CDR2 YYNGEE. The DNA for the CDR3 is TGTGCCAGCAGCGCTTCTCGGACTAGCGGGAGAGGGGGGTTCTTC. It encodes CASSASRTSGRGGFF.

The CDR3 sequence: CAPWYRSPLHF. As DNA, the CDR3 is TGCGCCCCCTGGTACCGGTCACCCCTCCACTTT. This rearrangement joins TRBV5-1 to TRBJ1-6; D gene ambiguous. Germline loops: CDR1 SGHRS, CDR2 YFSETQ. The CDR3 is 11 residues long. Trimming cost V 10 bases and J 10 bases, with 12 bases left between them.

V gene TRBV6-5 combines with J gene TRBJ1-6, with D possibly TRBD1 on 6 matching bases. This CDR3 has 14 amino acids. CDR1 and CDR2 from the germline V gene are MNHEY and SVGAGI. The ends were cut back, 5 bases at V and 6 bases at J, with 11 bases in the middle. The CDR3, as DNA: TGTGCCAGCAGTACAGGGTTACGTAATTCACCCCTCCACTTT. This codes for CASSTGLRNSPLHF.

This clone was observed once. The chain employs TRBV27 and TRBJ1-4; 7 bases are a match to TRBD1. This CDR3 contains 16 residues. The V and J ends lost 5 bases and 6 bases, in that order; junction bases with no gene match: 12. The V gene's germline CDR1 is MNHEY and CDR2 SMNVEV (reference sequence). The CDR3 bases are TGTGCCAGCAGTCCCAGACAGGGAATTGTGGATGAAAAACTGTTTTTT. It codes for CASSPRQGIVDEKLFF.

The chain carries TRBV7-3 and TRBJ2-5; 10 bases match TRBD2. Losses at the gene ends were 5 bases for V and 4 bases for J; bases not matched to a gene: 7. CDR1 and CDR2 (germline): SGHTA, FQGTGA. The CDR3 extends over 15 amino acids. CDR3 in amino acids: CASSPRLAGVETQYF. The DNA of the CDR3 is TGTGCCAGCAGCCCCCGGCTAGCGGGAGTAGAGACCCAGTACTTC.